The rows below give T cell receptor beta chains drawn from one sample of a study of tumor-infiltrating lymphocytes in primary liver carcinoma. TCRdb itself ran the multiplex PCR reads through MiXCR, one entry per CDR3 protein. The sample has more than 30,000 distinct CDR3 sequences, 75% seen once. Source material: tumor-adjacent normal liver tissue. These receptor sequences come from a man aged 35-49 years with primary liver carcinoma and hepatitis B virus infection. Both conserved end residues are part of each CDR3. The D gene is left open where the match is weak. Size is omitted from some rows. Given values are once, few, many or a class for expanded clones.

>TRBJ2-1|TRBV11-1|few|NA
CASSFRGPGLQFF
TGTGCCAGCAGCTTCCGTGGGCCCGGACTACAGTTCTTC
>TRBJ2-7|TRBV29-1|NA|NA
CSVVIGGKVIKQYF
TGCAGCGTTGTGATAGGGGGGAAGGTGATCAAGCAGTACTTC
>TRBJ2-3|TRBV11-2|NA|NA
CASRLVSQGGDTQYF
TGTGCCAGCAGATTAGTATCACAAGGGGGAGATACGCAGTATTTC
>TRBJ2-1|TRBV9|few|TRBD2
CASTPAGDYNEQFF
TGTGCCAGCACCCCCGCGGGGGACTACAATGAGCAGTTCTTC
>TRBJ2-1|TRBV20-1|NA|NA
CSARYGFYNEQFF
TGCAGTGCTAGGTACGGCTTCTACAATGAGCAGTTCTTC
>TRBJ2-5|TRBV4-3|NA|NA
CAGSQGGPAGRTQHF
TGCGCCGGCAGCCAAGGTGGGCCTGCGGGGCGGACCCAGCACTTC
>TRBJ2-3|TRBV11-2|NA|TRBD1
CVSSLVGVTGGNQPQYF
TGTGTCAGCAGCTTAGTAGGGGTAACAGGGGGCAATCAGCCCCAGTATTTT
>TRBJ2-2|TRBV4-3|once|TRBD2
CASNQDSPGLAGLRELFF
TGCGCCAGCAACCAAGATAGCCCGGGACTAGCGGGCCTGAGGGAGCTGTTTTTT
>TRBJ2-7|TRBV5-4|few|NA
CASSPERIGGEQYF
TGTGCCAGCAGCCCCGAAAGGATAGGGGGAGAGCAGTATTTC
>TRBJ2-1|TRBV28|many|TRBD2
CASRNSGSSYNEQFF
TGTGCCAGCAGAAATAGCGGGAGCTCCTACAATGAGCAGTTCTTC
>TRBJ2-3|TRBV5-1|NA|NA
CARSLSGRGSTDTQYF
TGCGCCAGGAGCTTGAGCGGCAGGGGAAGCACAGATACGCAGTATTTT
>TRBJ1-5|TRBV6-1|NA|TRBD1
CVSSLQGVTRPQHF
TGTGTCAGCAGTCTACAGGGGGTCACTCGGCCCCAGCATTTT
>TRBJ2-5|TRBV7-9|NA|NA
CASNQTTGLQEIQYF
TGTGCCAGCAACCAAACCACAGGTCTACAAGAGATCCAGTACTTC
>TRBJ1-6|TRBV28|NA|NA
CASSLSRGRNNSPLHF
TGTGCCAGCAGTCTGTCCAGAGGAAGGAATAATTCACCCCTCCACTTT
>TRBJ2-1|TRBV6-1|NA|TRBD2
CASSEEAGFNEQFF
TGTGCCAGCAGTGAAGAAGCGGGATTCAATGAGCAGTTCTTC
>TRBJ2-1|TRBV29-1|NA|TRBD1
CRSEQGVGELFF
TGCAGATCAGAACAGGGGGTGGGTGAGCTGTTCTTC
>TRBJ1-2|TRBV4-3|NA|NA
CASSQEGNYDYTF
TGCGCCAGCAGCCAAGAGGGCAACTATGATTACACCTTC
>TRBJ2-5|TRBV11-1|NA|NA
CASSLRRGRETQYF
TGTGCTAGCAGCCTACGCAGGGGCCGAGAGACCCAGTACTTC
>TRBJ2-1|TRBV7-9|NA|NA
CASSDSLSGNNEQFF
TGTGCCAGCAGTGATAGTCTATCCGGAAACAATGAGCAGTTCTTC
>TRBJ2-1|TRBV5-1|NA|TRBD2
CASSSTGTSDEQFF
TGCGCCAGCAGCTCCACCGGGACTAGCGATGAGCAGTTCTTC
>TRBJ1-5|TRBV11-3|NA|NA
CTGSLDLGAAQPQHF
TGTACCGGCAGCTTAGATCTGGGGGCCGCTCAGCCCCAGCATTTT
>TRBJ2-5|TRBV29-1|NA|NA
CSVADGGETQYF
TGCAGCGTTGCTGATGGGGGAGAGACTCAGTACTTC
>TRBJ2-7|TRBV30|NA|TRBD1
CAWSAPGQGSSHEQYF
TGTGCCTGGAGCGCCCCGGGACAGGGATCGTCCCACGAGCAATACTTC
>TRBJ2-7|TRBV28|NA|NA
CASTLGGGQYEQYF
TGTGCCAGCACTCTCGGAGGGGGGCAATACGAGCAGTACTTC
>TRBJ2-5|TRBV10-2|NA|TRBD2
CASSDSEAAGALETQYF
TGCGCCAGCAGTGACTCCGAGGCGGCGGGAGCTTTGGAGACCCAGTACTTC
>TRBJ2-7|TRBV11-2|NA|NA
CASSLLNLGTEEQYF
TGTGCTAGCAGCCTACTGAATCTGGGGACGGAGGAGCAGTACTTC
>TRBJ2-1|TRBV19|many|TRBD2
CASSIGGLAGYNEQFF
TGTGCCAGTAGTATTGGGGGACTAGCGGGCTACAATGAGCAGTTCTTC
>TRBJ2-1|TRBV6-5|NA|NA
CASSQDGVVVEQFF
TGCGCCAGCAGTCAAGACGGGGTGGTGGTTGAGCAGTTCTTC
>TRBJ1-2|TRBV4-1|once|NA
CASSQEKAGNYGYTF
TGCGCCAGCAGCCAAGAGAAGGCAGGAAACTATGGCTACACCTTC
>TRBJ1-1|TRBV29-1|NA|NA
CSVDAGCGMNTEAFF
TGCAGCGTTGATGCGGGGTGTGGAATGAACACTGAAGCTTTTTTT
>TRBJ2-5|TRBV29-1|NA|NA
CSVVAFGSQETQYF
TGCAGCGTTGTAGCTTTTGGCAGTCAAGAGACCCAGTACTTC
>TRBJ2-7|TRBV12-5|once|NA
CASEGIDSYEQYF
TGTGCCAGTGAGGGGATCGATTCCTACGAACAGTACTTC
>TRBJ2-3|TRBV4-1|NA|TRBD1
CASSQDWDRVRDTQYF
TGCGCCAGCAGCCAGGACTGGGACAGAGTTAGAGATACGCAGTATTTT
>TRBJ2-3|TRBV6-2/TRBV6-3|NA|NA
CASSYSKGGVDTQYF
TGTGCCAGCAGTTACTCGAAAGGCGGGGTAGATACGCAATATTTT
>TRBJ2-2|TRBV6-5|NA|NA
CASRYMADTGELFF
TGTGCCAGTAGATACATGGCGGACACCGGAGAGCTGTTTTTT
>TRBJ2-5|TRBV29-1|few|NA
CSGHRVKVETQYF
TGCAGCGGACATAGGGTGAAAGTAGAGACCCAGTACTTC
>TRBJ2-3|TRBV20-1|NA|NA
CSARPSRRADTKYF
TGCAGTGCTAGACCCAGCAGGAGGGCAGATACGAAGTATTTT
>TRBJ2-4|TRBV11-1|NA|TRBD2
CGSSLPGTSGTKNIQYF
TGTGGCAGCAGCCTCCCCGGGACTAGCGGGACCAAAAACATTCAGTACTTC
>TRBJ1-1|TRBV29-1|once|NA
CSVRDNTEVSF
TGCAGCGTCCGCGATAACACTGAAGTTTCCTTT